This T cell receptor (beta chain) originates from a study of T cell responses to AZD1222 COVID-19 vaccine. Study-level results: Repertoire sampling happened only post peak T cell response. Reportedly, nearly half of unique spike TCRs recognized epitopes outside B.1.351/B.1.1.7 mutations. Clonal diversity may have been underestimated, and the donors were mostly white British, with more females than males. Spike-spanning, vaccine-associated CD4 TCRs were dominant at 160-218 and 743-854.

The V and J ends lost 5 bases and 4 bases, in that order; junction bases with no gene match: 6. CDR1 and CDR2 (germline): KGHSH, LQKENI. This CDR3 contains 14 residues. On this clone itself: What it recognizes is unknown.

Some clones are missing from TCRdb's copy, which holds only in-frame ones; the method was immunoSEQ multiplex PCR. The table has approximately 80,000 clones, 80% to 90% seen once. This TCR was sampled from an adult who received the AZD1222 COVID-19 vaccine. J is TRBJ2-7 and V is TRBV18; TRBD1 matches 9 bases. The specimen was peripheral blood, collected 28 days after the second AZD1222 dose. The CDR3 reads CASSGTGGAYEQYF. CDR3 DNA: TGTGCCAGCTCAGGTACAGGGGGCGCTTACGAGCAGTACTTC.